The 24 T cell receptor beta chains reported below all come from one sample, sequenced in a study of vaccination and CD4 T cells after COVID-19. An Oncomine TCR Beta short-read assay was used to sequence the DNA from cultured CD4+ T cells. TCRdb reprocessed the PCR reads via MiXCR and lists one record per CDR3 protein. The sample consists of 20,000 to 30,000 distinct CDR3 sequences, approximately 50% of them appearing once. This sample's treatment: roughly nine-day PBMC culture with coronavirus spike peptide pools or control peptides (ViraFEST assay). These receptors have no known antigen. Material: CD4+ T cells from blood, cultured in vitro, obtained before SARS-CoV-2 vaccination. These receptors came from a human donor who received a COVID-19 vaccine.

CDR3 DNA sequence: TGTGCCAGTAGTATCAGCGTCCTTCGAGGGTATAGCAATCAGCCCCAGCATTTT. Translated, it gives CASSISVLRGYSNQPQHF. The chain is built from TRBV19 and TRBJ1-5; D is uncertain. The CDR3 is 18 amino acids. Deletions cut 3 bases from V and 0 bases from J, with 18 bases between. In germline, CDR1 is LNHDA, CDR2 SQIVND (reference sequence). Complete variable domain (other parts from reference TRBV19 and TRBJ1-5): DGGITQSPKYLFRKEGQNVTLSCEQNLNHDAMYWYRQDPGQGLRLIYYSQIVNDFQKGDIAEGYSVSREKKESFPLTVTSAQKNPTAFYLCASSISVLRGYSNQPQHFGDGTRLSIL.

The chain has TRBV23-1 and TRBJ1-5, with D unclear. TRBV23-1 is flagged as an ORF with uncertain function. V dropped 1 base and J dropped 3 bases, with 16 bases sitting between them. This CDR3 spans 17 amino acids. The CDR3 here is CASSQFATLRPNQPQHF. The CDR3 bases are TGCGCCAGCAGTCAATTTGCCACGTTACGTCCCAATCAGCCCCAGCATTTT.

This rearrangement joins TRBV19 to TRBJ2-5; 9 bases align to TRBD2. The junction had 12 bases not matched to a gene; V was cut back by 8 bases and J by 2 bases. Germline V CDR1 and CDR2: LNHDA, SQIVND (reference sequence). The length of the CDR3 is 16 residues. CDR3 nucleotides: TGTGCCAGTGACCCCGGGCGGGGGGGCAATCAAGAGACCCAGTACTTC. Its translation: CASDPGRGGNQETQYF.

The chain joins TRBV20-1 to TRBJ2-5; D may correspond to TRBD1 or TRBD2 (5 bases each). The V and J ends lost 3 bases and 4 bases respectively, with 15 bases between them. Per the germline V gene, CDR1 is DFQATT and CDR2 is SNEGSKA (reference sequence). The CDR3 covers 14 residues. CDR3 in amino acids: CSARGDRGTETQYF. CDR3 sequence (DNA): TGCAGTGCTAGGGGGGACCGCGGTACAGAGACCCAGTACTTC.

The rearrangement uses TRBV2 and TRBJ2-3; the D is unclear. The germline V and J ends were trimmed by 0 bases and 1 base, with 14 bases remaining between them. Germline V gene data show CDR1 as SNHLY and CDR2 as FYNNEI. The CDR3 spans 17 residues. In DNA, the CDR3 is TGTGCCAGCAGTGAAGCGAGAGGTCACCCCGGCACAGATACGCAGTATTTT. Encoded protein: CASSEARGHPGTDTQYF. Supplemented by reference TRBV2 and TRBJ2-3, the full variable domain reads EPEVTQTPSHQVTQMGQEVILRCVPISNHLYFYWYRQILGQKVEFLVSFYNNEISEKSEIFDDQFSVERPDGSNFTLKIRSTKLEDSAMYFCASSEARGHPGTDTQYFGPGTRLTVL.

This clonotype showed up just a few times. The chain recombines TRBV11-2 with TRBJ1-2; D possibly corresponds to TRBD1 (6 bases). The germline V gene encodes CDR1 SGHAT and CDR2 FQNNGV. V dropped 8 bases and J dropped 4 bases, with 11 bases sitting between them. The CDR3 is 12 residues long. The CDR3 sequence is CASDRSGYGYTF. The CDR3 region has the DNA TGTGCCAGCGACAGGTCTGGCTATGGCTACACCTTC.

This clonotype was seen a handful of times. The chain combines TRBV6-1 with TRBJ1-5, with 11 bases that match TRBD1. The germline V gene has CDR1 MNHNS and CDR2 SASEGT. Losses at the gene ends were 6 bases for V and 7 bases for J; bases not matched to a gene: 8. The CDR3 runs 15 residues. CDR3 in amino acids: CASSSDRGLGQPQHF. The CDR3 nucleotides are TGTGCCAGCAGCTCGGACAGGGGGCTTGGCCAGCCCCAGCATTTT.

This clonotype was seen only once. The rearrangement uses TRBV5-1 and TRBJ2-2, with D unclear. V was clipped by 3 bases and J by 1 base, with 13 bases between them. Germline assignment: CDR1 SGHRS and CDR2 YFSETQ. The CDR3 sequence is 16 residues long. The DNA of the CDR3 is TGCGCCAGCAGCTATACGACTGGGGAGAACACCGGGGAGCTGTTTTTT. Translating gives CASSYTTGENTGELFF.

Only one count was recorded for this clonotype. The rearrangement joins TRBV12-3 or TRBV12-4 to TRBJ2-2; tentatively, D is TRBD2 (6 bases). The CDR3 runs 18 residues. Trimming removed 5 bases at V and 2 bases at J, with 21 bases between. CDR3 residues: CASSMLNPSGSNTGELFF. CDR3 nucleotides: TGTGCCAGCAGTATGCTTAACCCCTCCGGGAGCAACACCGGGGAGCTGTTTTTT.

This clonotype was seen a handful of times. The rearrangement uses TRBV5-1 and TRBJ1-2; D might be TRBD1 (6 bases). Trimming stripped 0 bases from V and 2 bases from J, with 14 bases between. The CDR3 extends over 16 amino acids. Germline V gene sequence: CDR1 SGHRS, CDR2 YFSETQ. CDR3 sequence (DNA): TGCGCCAGCAGCTTGGGATCTAACAGGGCAAACTATGGCTACACCTTC. This codes for CASSLGSNRANYGYTF.

This clonotype was counted a few times. The V and J genes are TRBV2 and TRBJ1-1, with TRBD1 as a possible D gene (5 bases). This CDR3 has 14 residues. Between the trimmed V and J ends, which lost 3 bases and 1 base, there was a span of 9 bases. The germline V gene has CDR1 SNHLY and CDR2 FYNNEI. In nucleotides, the CDR3 is TGTGCCAGCAGTGATATAAGGGGGAACACTGAAGCTTTCTTT. Translated, it gives CASSDIRGNTEAFF.

The V call is TRBV12-5, the J call TRBJ1-1; D gene ambiguous. The length of the CDR3 is 15 residues. CDR1 and CDR2 (germline): LGHNT, FRNRAP. Trimming took 1 base from V and 1 from J, leaving 10 bases between them. In DNA form, the CDR3 reads TGTGCTAGTGGTTTGGGTCAGGTGGGGAACACTGAAGCTTTCTTT. Translation gives CASGLGQVGNTEAFF.

The chain uses TRBV29-1 and TRBJ1-5, with 9 bases that match TRBD1. Germline loops: CDR1 SQVTM, CDR2 ANQGSEA. The CDR3 is 13 amino acids. V was clipped by 6 bases and J by 2 bases; unmatched bases: 2. CDR3: CSVRQGGNQPQHF. CDR3 coding DNA: TGCAGCGTACGACAGGGGGGCAATCAGCCCCAGCATTTT.

The chain employs TRBV12-5 and TRBJ1-5, with 7 nucleotides matching TRBD1. Germline V gene data show CDR1 as LGHNT and CDR2 as FRNRAP. This CDR3 comprises 15 residues. J gave up 6 bases and V 1 base, and 6 bases lay outside the gene matches. The CDR3 spells CASGLGPGGSQPQHF. As DNA, the CDR3 is TGTGCTAGTGGTTTGGGCCCAGGGGGATCTCAGCCCCAGCATTTT.

The rearrangement uses TRBV24-1 and TRBJ1-2; D not certain. The V end lost 4 bases, the J end lost 5 bases, and 10 bases lay between the germline ends. The V gene's germline CDR1 is KGHDR and CDR2 SFDVKD. The CDR3 length is 13 residues. CDR3 amino acids: CATSEAELYGYTF. The CDR3 DNA sequence: TGTGCCACCAGTGAGGCGGAACTATATGGCTACACCTTC.

The rearrangement joins TRBV9 to TRBJ1-2, with a possible D match to TRBD1 (5 bases). Germline CDR1 SGDLS, CDR2 YYNGEE. This CDR3 region has 15 residues. Trimming removed 0 bases from V and 4 bases from J, with 13 bases in between. CDR3 amino acids: CASSVGEGRTYGYTF. The CDR3 DNA is TGTGCCAGCAGCGTAGGAGAGGGGCGCACCTATGGCTACACCTTC.

The gene calls are TRBV15 and TRBJ2-4; 8 bases are shared with TRBD2. Germline values: CDR1 LNHNV, CDR2 YYDKDF (reference sequence). V gave up 3 bases and J gave up 2 bases; unmatched junction bases: 9. There are 17 residues in the CDR3. The CDR3 DNA sequence: TGTGCCACCAGCAGCCCCCCGGGACTAGTTACCAAAAACATTCAGTACTTC. Translation: CATSSPPGLVTKNIQYF. The variable domain in full, completed from reference TRBV15 and TRBJ2-4, reads DAMVIQNPRYQVTQFGKPVTLSCSQTLNHNVMYWYQQKSSQAPKLLFHYYDKDFNNEADTPDNFQSRRPNTSFCFLDIRSPGLGDTAMYLCATSSPPGLVTKNIQYFGAGTRLSVL.

There are a few counts of this clonotype. V usage is TRBV19 and J usage is TRBJ1-1; D gene unclear. The CDR3 has 15 amino acids. Trimming took 8 bases from V and 1 from J, leaving 17 bases between them. Looked up from germline, CDR1 is LNHDA and CDR2 is SQIVND (reference sequence). The CDR3: CASARSVSQNTEAFF. The CDR3 DNA is TGTGCCAGTGCGAGGTCAGTATCTCAGAACACTGAAGCTTTCTTT.

The chain carries TRBV29-1 and TRBJ2-5, with D tentatively TRBD2 (6 bases). Germline CDR1 reads SQVTM; CDR2 reads ANQGSEA. The CDR3 sequence is 12 residues long. The germline V and J ends were trimmed by 6 bases and 5 bases, with 13 bases remaining between them. The CDR3 region has the DNA TGCAGCGTACAGGAGGGCGGGGAGACCCAGTACTTC. It translates to CSVQEGGETQYF.

The J gene is TRBJ1-2, the V gene TRBV10-2, with 7 bases fitting TRBD1. Germline V gene lookup returns CDR1 WSHSY and CDR2 SAAADI. V lost 4 bases and J lost 1; bases outside the gene matches: 9. The CDR3 has 16 amino acids. CDR3 coding DNA: TGCGCCAGCAGTGTCAATGGACAGGAGGATAACTATGGCTACACCTTC. It codes for CASSVNGQEDNYGYTF.

V and J are TRBV5-1 and TRBJ2-1; TRBD1 matches 9 bases. Losses at the gene ends were 4 bases for V and 3 bases for J; bases not matched to a gene: 5. Germline CDR1 SGHRS, CDR2 YFSETQ. The CDR3 covers 15 residues. CDR3 sequence: CASSLGQGGYNEQFF. The CDR3 DNA sequence: TGCGCCAGCAGCCTGGGACAGGGAGGCTACAATGAGCAGTTCTTC.

This clonotype was detected a few times. The chain's CDR3 is CARSTEVRHGYTF. Written as DNA, the CDR3 is TGTGCCCGCTCTACAGAGGTCCGTCATGGCTACACCTTC. The chain employs TRBV30 and TRBJ1-2; unclear D gene. The length of the CDR3 is 13 residues. V was shortened by 8 bases and J by 6 bases, with 19 bases between the two germline ends. Germline-derived CDR1 and CDR2 are GTSNPN and SVGIG (reference sequence).

The sample holds one count of this clonotype. The genes are TRBV6-5 and TRBJ2-3, with TRBD2 as a possible D gene (7 bases). Germline values: CDR1 MNHEY, CDR2 SVGAGI. This CDR3 is 16 amino acids long. V was cut by 2 bases and J by 1 base, with 13 bases left in between. In DNA, the CDR3 is TGTGCCAGCAGTTACGAGGGGGGGGGCGGCACAGATACGCAGTATTTT. It yields the protein CASSYEGGGGTDTQYF.

The chain carries TRBV27 and TRBJ2-7; a weak D match, TRBD2 (6 bases). Germline values: CDR1 MNHEY, CDR2 SMNVEV (reference sequence). This CDR3 spans 15 amino acids. Trimming pared 8 bases from V and 2 bases from J, leaving 19 bases between. The CDR3 region is CASAKTGGVAYEQYF. The CDR3 DNA is TGTGCCAGCGCCAAAACCGGAGGGGTAGCCTACGAGCAGTACTTC.